This section outlines one TCR beta chain sequence together with its context. This entry comes from a study of Graves' ophthalmopathy and Graves' hyperthyroidism. The CDR3 contains 15 residues. Looked up from germline, CDR1 is MNHNS and CDR2 is SASEGT. The junction had 9 bases not matched to a gene; V was cut back by 6 bases and J by 5 bases. The study amplified TCR beta CDR3 regions using RNA transcripts. Scientists carried out first-round RT-PCR using HTBI primers and then a second-round multiplex PCR. One entry per CDR3 protein results from TCRdb running MiXCR on the multiplex PCR reads. The sample lists over 150,000 distinct CDR3 sequences, over 35% occurring once.

This chain links TRBV6-1 with TRBJ2-2; TRBD2 agrees at 7 bases. Specimen: peripheral blood. The sequence was collected from a woman between 35 and 50 years old with Graves' ophthalmopathy. The CDR3 nucleotides read TGTGCCAGCAGGAGAATAGCGGGCGAGACCGGGGAGCTGTTTTTT. Translated, it gives CASRRIAGETGELFF.